This T cell receptor beta chain was recovered during a study of T cells after yellow fever vaccination. TCRdb analysed the 5' RACE reads with MiXCR anew, one entry per CDR3 protein. The table lists 20,000 to 30,000 distinct CDR3 sequences, approximately 4.8% of them singletons. There are many counts of this clonotype. The length of the CDR3 is 15 residues. The germline CDR1 and CDR2 sequences are SGHTA and FQGNSA. V lost 7 bases, J lost 2 bases, and 16 bases lay in between. The chain joins TRBV7-2 to TRBJ2-3; D possibly corresponds to TRBD2 (7 bases). The receptor comes from a young man who received the YFV17D yellow fever vaccine. Sequenced here: PBMCs, either bulk or a sorted T-cell subset (CD4+, CD8+, memory, or dextramer-sorted; not recorded which), sampled on the day of the yellow fever booster vaccination. CDR3: CASNPRGGNTDTQYF. The DNA for the CDR3 is TGTGCCAGCAACCCGAGGGGGGGAAACACAGATACGCAGTATTTT.